The source of this T cell receptor (beta chain) is a study of T-cell reconstitution after alpha-beta-depleted transplantation in children. V shed 8 bases, J shed 3 bases, and the junction held 6 bases outside the gene matches. Looked up from germline, CDR1 is DFQATT and CDR2 is SNEGSKA (reference sequence). The CDR3 loop spans 13 amino acids. During its preparation, the TCRbeta library received unique molecular identifiers. TCRdb fed the PCR reads into MiXCR, producing one record per CDR3 protein. The table includes about 440,000 distinct CDR3 sequences, roughly 43% detected once. This rearrangement joins TRBV20-1 to TRBJ2-3, with 9 bases that match TRBD2. Sequenced material: PBMCs, taken before TCRalphabeta/CD19-depleted stem cell transplant. The receptor's source is a girl aged 2 to 10 with aplastic anemia, due to receive a stem cell transplant. The CDR3 nucleotides are TGCAGTATATTTAGCGGGGGAACAGATACGCAGTATTTT. It is translated as CSIFSGGTDTQYF.